Listed here are 10 T cell receptor beta chains from one sample, sequenced in a study of T-cell memory formation after mild COVID-19. One entry per CDR3 protein results from TCRdb running MiXCR on the 5' RACE reads. Here the sample spans about 100,000 distinct CDR3 sequences, roughly 11% being singletons. Input material: PBMCs or a T cell subset sorted from them (not recorded which). The receptors stem from a young man who had mild COVID-19 (a few samples of this study predate the infection). Cell type and time point are not known.

This clonotype was detected once. V is TRBV4-2 and J is TRBJ2-7; D is perhaps TRBD2 (5 bases). The CDR3 is 15 residues long. Trimming removed 0 bases at V and 3 bases at J, with 12 bases between. Germline CDR1 is LGHNA and CDR2 is YNFKEQ. For the CDR3, the DNA is TGTGCCAGCAGCCAAGAAAGGCGGACTTACTACGAGCAGTACTTC. Translating it yields CASSQERRTYYEQYF.

The chain has TRBV20-1 and TRBJ1-1; 7 bases align to TRBD1. V was pared by 6 bases and J by 2 bases, with 6 bases of the junction left unmatched. Germline values: CDR1 DFQATT, CDR2 SNEGSKA (reference sequence). This CDR3 has 13 amino acids. The CDR3 DNA reads TGCAGTGCCGGGGACAGTCTAAACACTGAAGCTTTCTTT. Its protein is CSAGDSLNTEAFF.

This chain's CDR3 is CASRATENTEAFF. DNA of the CDR3: TGTGCCAGCAGGGCCACAGAGAACACTGAAGCTTTCTTT. The V and J genes are TRBV5-4 and TRBJ1-1, with D unresolved. The CDR3 runs 13 residues. Germline lookup yields CDR1 SGHNT and CDR2 YYREEE (reference sequence). The V and J ends lost 5 bases and 1 base respectively, with 9 bases between them.

CDR3 DNA sequence: TGTGCCAGCAGGGTAGGGTCCTACAATGAGCAGTTCTTC. Its translation is CASRVGSYNEQFF. This sequence joins TRBV6-2 or TRBV6-3 and TRBJ2-1; D ambiguous. Germline CDR1 MNHEY, CDR2 SVGEGT. Trimming removed 6 bases from V and 1 base from J, with 7 bases in between. CDR3 length: 13 amino acids.

The V and J genes are TRBV6-1 and TRBJ1-3; D not certain. Trimming cost V 4 bases and J 4 bases, with 11 bases left between them. This CDR3 is built from 14 residues. The germline V gene encodes CDR1 MNHNS and CDR2 SASEGT. CDR3 sequence (DNA): TGTGCCAGCAGTGTCCGGGGATCAGGAAACACCATATATTTT. Amino acids: CASSVRGSGNTIYF.

V gene TRBV6-5 combines with J gene TRBJ2-7; no clear D. CDR3 size: 11 residues. Germline CDR1 is MNHEY and CDR2 is SVGAGI. Trimming stripped 7 bases from V and 4 bases from J, with 8 bases between. The CDR3 is CASTIDYEQYV. The CDR3, as DNA: TGTGCCAGCACTATTGATTACGAGCAGTACGTC.

The chain has TRBV7-6 and TRBJ2-7, with 8 bases identical to TRBD1. J lost 5 bases, V lost 6 bases, and 9 bases had no gene match. From germline, CDR1 is SGHVS and CDR2 FNYEAQ. The CDR3 has 14 amino acids. CDR3 DNA sequence: TGTGCCAGCAGTCCGGGACAGGTGTACGACGAGCAGTACTTC. It yields the protein CASSPGQVYDEQYF.

This clonotype was observed a handful of times. The V gene is TRBV7-8, the J gene TRBJ1-2; the D gene is possibly TRBD1 (6 bases). V was clipped by 5 bases and J by 8 bases, with 18 bases between them. Germline-derived CDR1 and CDR2 are SGHVS and FQNEAQ. The CDR3 is 14 amino acids. The CDR3 bases are TGTGCCAGCAGCGGGGCACAGGGATTAGGGGGCTACACCTTC. It codes for CASSGAQGLGGYTF. The complete variable domain, with remaining parts taken from reference TRBV7-8 and TRBJ1-2, reads GAGVSQSPRYKVAKRGQDVALRCDPISGHVSLFWYQQALGQGPEFLTYFQNEAQLDKSGLPSDRFFAERPEGSVSTLKIQRTQQEDSAVYLCASSGAQGLGGYTFGSGTRLTVV.

This chain joins TRBV24-1 and TRBJ2-2, with 10 bases lining up with TRBD1. CDR1 and CDR2 from the germline V gene are KGHDR and SFDVKD. The CDR3 totals 14 residues. V gave up 7 bases and J gave up 7 bases; unmatched junction bases: 5. The DNA of the CDR3 is TGTGCCACCAGCGAGACAGGGGGCATCGGGGAGCTGTTTTTT. Translating it yields CATSETGGIGELFF.

Only a few counts were recorded for this clonotype. The J gene is TRBJ1-6, the V gene TRBV7-9; D gene ambiguous. This CDR3 has 17 amino acids. Trimming took off 4 bases at V and 0 bases at J, with 13 bases between the two ends. The germline V gene encodes CDR1 SEHNR and CDR2 FQNEAQ (reference sequence). The chain's CDR3 is CASSSSYRGSYNSPLHF. CDR3 in DNA: TGTGCCAGCAGCTCCTCTTACAGAGGCTCCTATAATTCACCCCTCCACTTT.